This T cell receptor beta chain was documented in a study of blood T cell repertoires in COVID-19. Turning to the study itself: Acute-phase and convalescent COVID-19 samples originated in the United States, Italy and Spain. T cells, B-cell-depleted T cells, or PBMCs provided the cDNA or gDNA that served as material.

The CDR3 has 12 residues. Trimming left V 4 bases short and J 5 bases short, with 8 bases between. Germline loops: CDR1 SEHNR, CDR2 FQNEAQ (reference sequence). Under the authors' procedure: The authors estimated nucleated cell counts from reference gene primer amplification. Assay used: immunoSEQ multiplex PCR; TCRdb lists only in-frame clones, some missing. The V and J calls and clone size are taken from that table; D and trimming were inferred from the DNA. This table holds some 330,000 clones, around 87% found once. This TCR came from a woman aged 45 to 65 with active or convalescent COVID-19. Material for sequencing was peripheral blood. The chain links TRBV7-9 to TRBJ2-5; D call uncertain. This CDR3 is CASSSELETQYF. The CDR3 DNA reads as TGTGCCAGCAGCTCCGAGCTGGAGACCCAGTACTTC.